This T cell receptor beta chain was obtained from a study of Graves' ophthalmopathy and Graves' hyperthyroidism. RNA transcripts provided the template for amplifying TCR beta CDR3 regions. HTBI-primed first-round RT-PCR preceded second-round multiplex PCR. A single record per CDR3 protein comes from TCRdb applying MiXCR to the multiplex PCR reads. The repertoire holds roughly 1.1 million distinct CDR3 sequences, approximately 35% seen once, with 8.5% to 14% in the top ten. Germline CDR1 SGHAT, CDR2 FQNNGV. V lost 11 bases to trimming and J lost 5 bases; unmatched junction nucleotides: 7. CDR3 length equals 12 residues. Among the exclusions were patients with other autoimmune diseases, uncontrolled infections, pregnancy or lactation.

The V gene is TRBV11-2, the J gene TRBJ2-5; 8 bases map to TRBD2. The sample taken for sequencing was peripheral blood or thyroid tissue (not recorded which). This TCR came from an adult man with Graves' hyperthyroidism. The CDR3 reads CARRGGQETQYF. In DNA form, the CDR3 reads TGTGCCCGACGGGGGGGCCAGGAGACCCAGTACTTC.